At least ten counts were recorded for the clone carrying this T cell receptor (beta chain). Its antigen is not known. The data stem from a study of regulatory T cells in long-lasting Graves disease. General study findings and limits: Persistent patients shared more public clonotypes (roughly 3,000) than newly diagnosed patients (about 1,000). Compared with new cases, persistent Graves' patients showed reduced TCR diversity.

Arm-PCR with iRepertoire HTBI primers amplified the CDR3 regions for these TCR beta libraries. Using its own MiXCR run on the multiplex PCR reads, TCRdb lists one record per CDR3 protein. The sample lists over 350,000 distinct CDR3 sequences, 14% occurring once. Germline values: CDR1 SGHTA, CDR2 FQGNSA. The length of the CDR3 is 15 residues. V dropped 1 base and J dropped 3 bases, with 10 bases sitting between them. Regarding time point: newly diagnosed GD, antithyroid drugs for less than 3 months. The authors made the TCR library using RNA they extracted from PBMCs. A further study also used this sample, focusing on T cells in Graves' hyperthyroidism and ophthalmopathy. That source reports: The HTBI primer set was used in a first-round RT-PCR of the TCR CDR3. Blood also carried most thyroid clonotypes expanded above 0.001.

The receptor's source is a woman aged 50 to 65 with Graves disease. Material: peripheral blood mononuclear cells (PBMCs), obtained at new diagnosis, from a patient treated with antithyroid drugs. The chain employs TRBV7-2 and TRBJ2-1; D might be TRBD2 (6 bases). The CDR3 coding sequence is TGTGCCAGCAGCTTAGAGGCTAGCGACTACAATGAGCAGTTCTTC. It specifies CASSLEASDYNEQFF.